Presented here are 30 T cell receptor beta chains from one specimen sequenced in a study of blood T cell repertoires in COVID-19. Libraries were prepared by immunoSEQ multiplex PCR; TCRdb keeps only in-frame clonotypes and omits some of them. The sample lists around 90,000 clones; more than 80% were seen once. Sequencing was performed on peripheral blood. Receptor source: a human donor in a cohort sampled during active COVID-19.

This clone occurred a few times. This chain links TRBV4-1 with TRBJ1-3; D might be TRBD1 (6 bases). Trimming stripped 1 base from V and 0 bases from J, with 13 bases between. The CDR3 totals 17 residues. Looked up from germline, CDR1 is MGHRA and CDR2 is YSYEKL. The chain's CDR3 is CASSQAGQQFSGNTIYF. CDR3 nucleotide sequence: TGCGCCAGCAGCCAAGCGGGACAACAGTTCTCTGGAAACACCATATATTTT.

V gene TRBV10-3 combines with J gene TRBJ2-3; 9 positions match TRBD2. The CDR3 extends over 14 amino acids. Germline assignment: CDR1 ENHRY and CDR2 SYGVKD. V lost 5 bases, J lost 6 bases, and 6 bases stayed unmatched. The CDR3 here is CAISPGLAMDTQYF. The CDR3 DNA follows: TGTGCCATCAGTCCGGGACTAGCCATGGATACGCAGTATTTT.

The chain combines TRBV7-2 with TRBJ1-2; D unclear. The CDR3 has 12 residues. Germline V gives CDR1 SGHTA, CDR2 FQGNSA. V was trimmed by 11 bases and J by 5 bases, leaving 15 bases between them. The CDR3 region has the DNA TGTGCCGGGCGGGGAGGTCTATATGGCTACACCTTC. Amino acid sequence: CAGRGGLYGYTF.

This clone has only a few counts. This chain uses TRBV28 with TRBJ1-6, with a tentative D call TRBD1 (6 bases). The CDR3 sequence is 17 residues long. CDR1 is MDHEN, CDR2 SYDVKM, per germline. V was cut by 3 bases and J by 7 bases, with 19 bases left in between. CDR3 loop: CASSLRPSRQGNSPLHF. The CDR3, as DNA: TGTGCCAGCAGTTTGCGGCCCTCGAGGCAGGGGAATTCACCCCTCCACTTT.

Only one count was recorded for this clone. The chain recombines TRBV6-5 with TRBJ2-7, with D possibly matching TRBD2 (6 bases). Germline-derived CDR1 and CDR2 are MNHEY and SVGAGI. Trimming pared 6 bases from V and 2 bases from J, leaving 11 bases between. The CDR3 totals 13 residues. The DNA for the CDR3 is TGTGCCAGCAGATCCCCGGGGGCCTACGAGCAGTACTTC. Protein sequence: CASRSPGAYEQYF.

V gene TRBV5-1 combines with J gene TRBJ2-1; a weak D match, TRBD1 (5 bases). The germline V gene encodes CDR1 SGHRS and CDR2 YFSETQ. The CDR3 extends over 12 amino acids. Trimming took 4 bases from V and 4 from J, leaving 6 bases between them. As DNA, the CDR3 is TGCGCCAGCAGCGCAGGGTACAATGAGCAGTTCTTC. Its protein is CASSAGYNEQFF.

The chain joins TRBV5-1 to TRBJ2-3; 8 bases line up with TRBD2. CDR1 SGHRS and CDR2 YFSETQ come from the germline V gene. CDR3 size: 16 residues. V lost 3 bases and J lost 1; bases outside the gene matches: 7. The CDR3 loop is CASSSQRGIRTDTQYF. The DNA of the CDR3 is TGCGCCAGCAGCTCCCAGCGGGGGATACGCACAGATACGCAGTATTTT.

V gene TRBV30 combines with J gene TRBJ2-1, with 12 bases lining up with TRBD2. The CDR3 is 13 residues long. The V gene's germline CDR1 is GTSNPN and CDR2 SVGIG (reference sequence). V dropped 3 bases and J dropped 12; count of bases not matched to a gene: 6. CDR3 region: CAWSRGTSGWQFF. In DNA, the CDR3 is TGTGCCTGGAGCCGGGGGACTAGCGGGTGGCAGTTCTTC.

The chain couples TRBV18 to TRBJ2-7; the match to TRBD1 covers 8 bases. The CDR3 covers 14 residues. Trimming at V came to 3 bases and at J to 7 bases, leaving 8 bases not matched to a gene. The V gene's germline CDR1 is KGHSH and CDR2 LQKENI. In DNA, the CDR3 is TGTGCCAGCTCACCGCTGGACAGGGCGAGGGAGCAGTACTTC. It encodes CASSPLDRAREQYF. The full variable domain, rest sourced from reference TRBV18 and TRBJ2-7, is NAGVMQNPRHLVRRRGQEARLRCSPMKGHSHVYWYRQLPEEGLKFMVYLQKENIIDESGMPKERFSAEFPKEGPSILRIQQVVRGDSAAYFCASSPLDRAREQYFGPGTRLTVT.

For the CDR3, the DNA is TGTGCCAGCAGTCAACCCCTTGGGGCGGGGGGGCCACTAGCCAAAAACATTCAGTACTTC. Amino acid sequence: CASSQPLGAGGPLAKNIQYF. V usage is TRBV6-6 and J usage is TRBJ2-4; 9 bases fit TRBD2. This CDR3 is 20 amino acids long. Germline CDR1 MNHNY, CDR2 SVGAGI (reference sequence). V lost 5 bases, J lost 0 bases, and 17 bases stayed unmatched.

The chain combines TRBV28 with TRBJ1-3, with 8 bases fitting TRBD1. The CDR3 runs 16 residues. The V segment lost 6 bases and the J segment 0 bases; nucleotides outside the gene matches: 7. Germline values: CDR1 MDHEN, CDR2 SYDVKM. CDR3 nucleotides: TGTGCCAGCAGAACATGGACAGGGAGCTCTGGAAACACCATATATTTT. This encodes CASRTWTGSSGNTIYF.

This clone has more than one count but fewer than ten. The J gene is TRBJ2-7, the V gene TRBV28; TRBD2 agrees at 11 bases. Germline CDR1 MDHEN, CDR2 SYDVKM. This CDR3 region has 14 residues. V was clipped by 5 bases and J by 5 bases; unmatched bases: 5. The chain's CDR3 is CASSRLAGRNEQYF. The CDR3 nucleotides read TGTGCCAGCAGTCGACTAGCGGGGAGGAACGAGCAGTACTTC. Supplemented by reference TRBV28 and TRBJ2-7, the full variable domain reads DVKVTQSSRYLVKRTGEKVFLECVQDMDHENMFWYRQDPGLGLRLIYFSYDVKMKEKGDIPEGYSVSREKKERFSLILESASTNQTSMYLCASSRLAGRNEQYFGPGTRLTVT.

The CDR3 DNA reads as TGTGCCAGCGCGGACAGCATGAACACTGAAGCTTTCTTT. Its translation: CASADSMNTEAFF. The gene calls are TRBV18 and TRBJ1-1; tentative D call: TRBD1 (6 bases). Per the germline V gene, CDR1 is KGHSH and CDR2 is LQKENI. CDR3 size: 13 residues. V was trimmed by 8 bases and J by 0 bases, leaving 10 bases between them.

This chain joins TRBV27 and TRBJ2-5, with a weak D call TRBD2 (5 bases). Looked up from germline, CDR1 is MNHEY and CDR2 is SMNVEV (reference sequence). The CDR3 covers 15 residues. V was shortened by 2 bases and J by 7 bases, with 17 bases between the two germline ends. The CDR3 DNA follows: TGTGCCAGCAGTTTAATCGACGGTTACGAGGGGACCCAGTACTTC. Its protein product is CASSLIDGYEGTQYF.

This clone was counted between two and nine times. The V gene is TRBV19, the J gene TRBJ1-5, with 7 bases that match TRBD1. Germline V gene lookup returns CDR1 LNHDA and CDR2 SQIVND (reference sequence). With V trimmed by 6 bases and J by 0 bases, 5 bases remained unmatched. This CDR3 has 15 residues. The CDR3: CASRRTGDSNQPQHF. CDR3 bases: TGTGCCAGTAGGCGGACAGGAGATAGCAATCAGCCCCAGCATTTT.

The rearrangement joins TRBV5-1 to TRBJ1-2, with TRBD1 identical over 9 bases. The CDR3 runs 14 residues. J was trimmed by 4 bases and V by 4 bases; bases with no gene match: 5. Germline assignment: CDR1 SGHRS and CDR2 YFSETQ. The DNA of the CDR3 is TGCGCCAGCAGCAGCGGGACAGGGCCCTATGGCTACACCTTC. It is translated as CASSSGTGPYGYTF.

This rearrangement joins TRBV7-2 to TRBJ1-2, with unresolved D. This CDR3 region has 15 residues. Trimming stripped 5 bases from V and 3 bases from J, with 16 bases between. Germline-derived CDR1 and CDR2 are SGHTA and FQGNSA. DNA of the CDR3: TGTGCCAGCAGCCAGGATCTTGGCAGACACTATGGCTACACCTTC. Translated, it gives CASSQDLGRHYGYTF.

The chain is built from TRBV18 and TRBJ1-2, with 7 bases matching TRBD1. Germline CDR1 reads KGHSH; CDR2 reads LQKENI. This CDR3 is 17 amino acids long. V shed 4 bases and J 0 bases; nucleotides not matched to a gene: 11. The CDR3 DNA sequence: TGTGCCAGCTCACTCTCCGACGGACAGGCCTCTAACTATGGCTACACCTTC. As protein: CASSLSDGQASNYGYTF. The full variable domain, completed using reference TRBV18 and TRBJ1-2, is NAGVMQNPRHLVRRRGQEARLRCSPMKGHSHVYWYRQLPEEGLKFMVYLQKENIIDESGMPKERFSAEFPKEGPSILRIQQVVRGDSAAYFCASSLSDGQASNYGYTFGSGTRLTVV.

The rearrangement links TRBV28 to TRBJ1-5; 7 nucleotides match TRBD1. The CDR3 runs to 14 residues. The V gene end was trimmed by 8 bases and the J gene end by 10 bases; junction bases not matched to a gene: 14. Germline lookup yields CDR1 MDHEN and CDR2 SYDVKM. This CDR3 is CASQRSGTVIPQHF. The CDR3 DNA is TGTGCCAGCCAAAGATCCGGGACAGTAATACCCCAGCATTTT.

The gene calls are TRBV7-3 and TRBJ2-2, with D possibly TRBD2 on 6 matching bases. The CDR3 loop spans 13 amino acids. Germline CDR1 and CDR2: SGHTA and FQGTGA. Trimming shortened V by 5 bases and J by 5 bases, and 9 bases separated the two germline ends. CDR3 coding DNA: TGTGCCAGCAGCATCCTAGCGACCGGGGAGCTGTTTTTT. Encoded protein: CASSILATGELFF.

This chain links TRBV28 with TRBJ1-2; D call uncertain. Germline values: CDR1 MDHEN, CDR2 SYDVKM. The CDR3 totals 12 residues. V was pared by 5 bases and J by 3 bases, with 7 bases between. DNA for the CDR3: TGTGCCAGCAGTGCCCTAGACTATGGCTACACCTTC. Translation gives CASSALDYGYTF.

This clone has only a few counts. The genes are TRBV12-3 or TRBV12-4 and TRBJ1-2; D is unclear. Trimming took 4 bases from V and 7 from J, leaving 13 bases between them. The CDR3 sequence is 13 residues long. The CDR3 is CASSSNTEAGYTF. As DNA, the CDR3 is TGTGCCAGCAGTTCCAATACGGAGGCTGGCTACACCTTC.

The V call is TRBV28, the J call TRBJ2-4, with 9 bases identical to TRBD1. Germline V gives CDR1 MDHEN, CDR2 SYDVKM. Trimming removed 6 bases from V and 1 base from J; junction bases left unmatched: 4. The CDR3 has 15 amino acids. The CDR3 nucleotides are TGTGCCAGCAGGACAGGGGGATGGGCCAAAAACATTCAGTACTTC. Its protein product is CASRTGGWAKNIQYF.

This chain connects TRBV7-9 to TRBJ1-1; maybe TRBD1 (5 bases). Germline V gene sequence: CDR1 SEHNR, CDR2 FQNEAQ (reference sequence). CDR3 length equals 15 residues. Trimming took off 5 bases at V and 0 bases at J, with 13 bases between the two ends. The chain's CDR3 is CASSKGILMNTEAFF. The CDR3 coding sequence is TGTGCCAGCAGCAAGGGGATCTTAATGAACACTGAAGCTTTCTTT.

The chain combines TRBV7-2 with TRBJ1-2; 9 bases line up with TRBD1. Germline V gene data show CDR1 as SGHTA and CDR2 as FQGNSA. The CDR3 consists of 16 residues. V was clipped by 0 bases and J by 6 bases; unmatched bases: 8. In nucleotides, the CDR3 is TGTGCCAGCAGCTTAGCCCCGCCGGGACAGGGCCATGGCTACACCTTC. This sequence encodes CASSLAPPGQGHGYTF. The variable domain in full, with the rest retrieved from reference TRBV7-2 and TRBJ1-2, is GAGVSQSPSNKVTEKGKDVELRCDPISGHTALYWYRQSLGQGLEFLIYFQGNSAPDKSGLPSDRFSAERTGGSVSTLTIQRTQQEDSAVYLCASSLAPPGQGHGYTFGSGTRLTVV.

This chain joins TRBV15 and TRBJ2-1, with 11 bases identical to TRBD1. J gave up 8 bases and V 5 bases, and 8 bases lay outside the gene matches. This CDR3 spans 15 amino acids. Germline assignment: CDR1 LNHNV and CDR2 YYDKDF (reference sequence). The CDR3 reads CATSGRDRGFDEQFF. In DNA form, the CDR3 reads TGTGCCACCAGCGGCCGGGACAGGGGGTTCGATGAGCAGTTCTTC.

This clone came up a few times. The rearrangement joins TRBV5-1 to TRBJ1-1, with TRBD1 matching 7 bases. J gave up 3 bases and V 3 bases, and 20 bases lay outside the gene matches. Germline V gene lookup returns CDR1 SGHRS and CDR2 YFSETQ. There are 19 residues in the CDR3. Here the CDR3 DNA reads TGCGCCAGCAGCTCCCCCCGGATCCCAGGGGGGAGCTTTGACACTGAAGCTTTCTTT. Amino acids: CASSSPRIPGGSFDTEAFF. The complete variable domain, with remaining parts taken from reference TRBV5-1 and TRBJ1-1, reads KAGVTQTPRYLIKTRGQQVTLSCSPISGHRSVSWYQQTPGQGLQFLFEYFSETQRNKGNFPGRFSGRQFSNSRSEMNVSTLELGDSALYLCASSSPRIPGGSFDTEAFFGQGTRLTVV.

The chain is built from TRBV7-6 and TRBJ2-5; D might be TRBD2 (6 bases). CDR1 SGHVS and CDR2 FNYEAQ come from the germline V gene. The length of the CDR3 is 17 residues. The V end lost 1 base, the J end lost 4 bases, and 19 bases lay between the germline ends. CDR3 sequence: CASSLGRGTPTRETQYF. The CDR3 DNA reads TGTGCCAGCAGCTTAGGGAGGGGCACCCCCACAAGAGAGACCCAGTACTTC.

This clone occurred once. A junction boundary mismatches the germline segment, possibly from a read error. This chain uses TRBV12-5 with TRBJ2-5, with a possible D match to TRBD2 (5 bases). The V gene's germline CDR1 is LGHNT and CDR2 FRNRAP. This CDR3 is built from 15 residues. CDR3 sequence (DNA): TGTACTAGTGGTTTGGTAATTACACGTCAAGAGACCCAGTACTTC. Its protein is CTSGLVITRQETQYF.

This chain connects TRBV3-1 (or the pseudogene TRBV3-2) to TRBJ2-7, with 8 bases identical to TRBD2. The CDR3 is 15 amino acids. Germline values: CDR1 LGHDT, CDR2 YNNKEL (reference sequence). The V and J ends lost 4 bases and 0 bases, in that order; junction bases with no gene match: 5. CDR3 nucleotides: TGTGCCAGCAGCCCGGTAGCGGGGAGCTCCTACGAGCAGTACTTC. Residues: CASSPVAGSSYEQYF.